The 27 T cell receptor beta chains given below trace back to one sample, sequenced in a study of cytomegalovirus exposure and HLA in healthy donors. The PCR employed 60 Vbeta primers together with 13 Jbeta primers. The data were produced by immunoSEQ multiplex PCR, yet TCRdb's version contains in-frame clones alone and is incomplete. The table records around 150,000 clones, about 80% of them present only once. Sequencing was carried out using PBMCs. The receptors here all came from a man between 18 and 29 years old in good health and CMV-seropositive.

V and J are TRBV29-1 and TRBJ2-6, with 10 positions matching TRBD2. CDR1 and CDR2 (germline): SQVTM, ANQGSEA. The CDR3 has 16 amino acids. V was pared by 6 bases and J by 4 bases, with 9 bases of the junction left unmatched. CDR3 in DNA: TGCAGCGTCAGCACTAGCGGGGCATCCGGGGCCAACGTCCTGACTTTC. Residues: CSVSTSGASGANVLTF.

The chain links TRBV6-1 to TRBJ2-2; 9 bases align to TRBD1. Germline trimming cut 4 bases from V and 0 bases from J; bases unmatched to any gene: 6. The CDR3 covers 17 residues. Germline V CDR1 and CDR2: MNHNS, SASEGT. The CDR3, as DNA: TGTGCCAGCAGTGCCTTTAGGACAGGGGCGAACACCGGGGAGCTGTTTTTT. As protein: CASSAFRTGANTGELFF.

The chain combines TRBV12-5 with TRBJ2-2, with D perhaps TRBD1 (6 bases). CDR1 and CDR2 from the germline V gene are LGHNT and FRNRAP. CDR3 length: 13 residues. V shed 7 bases and J shed 6 bases, with 12 bases lying between them. CDR3 residues: CASAQGGPGELFF. Here the CDR3 DNA reads TGTGCTAGTGCGCAAGGGGGTCCCGGGGAGCTGTTTTTT.

This sequence joins TRBV18 and TRBJ2-7; tentative D call: TRBD1 (6 bases). This CDR3 region has 14 residues. Looked up from germline, CDR1 is KGHSH and CDR2 is LQKENI. V gave up 2 bases and J gave up 3 bases, with 11 bases separating them. CDR3 DNA: TGTGCCAGCTCACCAGGGGGCCCTCTCTACGAGCAGTACTTC. It yields the protein CASSPGGPLYEQYF. The full variable domain, rest sourced from reference TRBV18 and TRBJ2-7, is NAGVMQNPRHLVRRRGQEARLRCSPMKGHSHVYWYRQLPEEGLKFMVYLQKENIIDESGMPKERFSAEFPKEGPSILRIQQVVRGDSAAYFCASSPGGPLYEQYFGPGTRLTVT.

This chain connects TRBV29-1 to TRBJ2-5; 8 bases fit TRBD1. Per the germline V gene, CDR1 is SQVTM and CDR2 is ANQGSEA. With V trimmed by 5 bases and J by 1 base, 3 bases remained unmatched. This CDR3 spans 13 amino acids. The CDR3 here is CSVRTGGQETQYF. The DNA of the CDR3 is TGCAGCGTTCGAACAGGGGGCCAAGAGACCCAGTACTTC.

V and J are TRBV25-1 and TRBJ1-2, with a possible D match to TRBD1 (5 bases). The CDR3 runs to 16 residues. V was trimmed by 5 bases and J by 2 bases, leaving 18 bases between them. Germline CDR1 MGHDK, CDR2 SYGVNS. The CDR3 here is CASSRGGSGLNYGYTF. CDR3 bases: TGTGCCAGCAGTCGGGGGGGGTCAGGGCTCAACTATGGCTACACCTTC.

The chain has TRBV4-1 and TRBJ1-1; D might be TRBD1 (6 bases). This CDR3 comprises 16 residues. Trimming stripped 6 bases from V and 5 bases from J, with 22 bases between. Germline V gene data show CDR1 as MGHRA and CDR2 as YSYEKL. CDR3 DNA sequence: TGCGCCAGCAGGGGGTGGGGGCCACAGGGAAGGACTGAAGCTTTCTTT. Protein sequence: CASRGWGPQGRTEAFF.

The chain has TRBV15 and TRBJ1-5; D remains ambiguous. Germline CDR1 and CDR2: LNHNV and YYDKDF (reference sequence). The CDR3 is 16 amino acids. Trimming left V 0 bases short and J 3 bases short, with 12 bases between. CDR3 nucleotides: TGTGCCACCAGCAGAGATTTGACAACGTTCAATCAGCCCCAGCATTTT. It specifies CATSRDLTTFNQPQHF.

This chain links TRBV15 with TRBJ1-4; 7 bases are a match to TRBD1. CDR3 length: 16 residues. V gave up 2 bases and J gave up 0 bases; unmatched junction bases: 3. Germline V gene lookup returns CDR1 LNHNV and CDR2 YYDKDF (reference sequence). CDR3 sequence: CATSRFGTATNEKLFF. The CDR3 DNA reads TGTGCCACCAGCAGATTCGGGACAGCAACTAATGAAAAACTGTTTTTT.

This sequence joins TRBV19 and TRBJ1-5; no reliable D call. Trimming removed 3 bases at V and 0 bases at J, with 9 bases between. Germline V gives CDR1 LNHDA, CDR2 SQIVND (reference sequence). This CDR3 has 15 amino acids. The CDR3: CASSIDGLSNQPQHF. The CDR3 nucleotides are TGTGCCAGTAGTATTGACGGACTTAGCAATCAGCCCCAGCATTTT.

V usage is TRBV2 and J usage is TRBJ2-7; D is unclear. V shed 6 bases and J shed 3 bases, with 9 bases lying between them. This CDR3 spans 12 amino acids. CDR1 and CDR2 (germline): SNHLY, FYNNEI. DNA of the CDR3: TGTGCCAGCAGCAGTAACAGCTACGAGCAGTACTTC. Translated: CASSSNSYEQYF.

The chain has TRBV5-6 and TRBJ2-5; 8 nucleotides align to TRBD1. The J call may be mistaken, given a closer DNA end match to TRBJ2-7. Per germline, CDR1 SGHDT and CDR2 YYEEEE. This CDR3 spans 15 amino acids. CDR3 amino acids: CASSPTWTGWYEQYF. CDR3 bases: TGTGCCAGCAGCCCGACGTGGACAGGGTGGTACGAGCAGTACTTC.

The chain joins TRBV5-1 to TRBJ2-5; 8 bases are shared with TRBD1. This CDR3 has 14 residues. Germline-derived CDR1 and CDR2 are SGHRS and YFSETQ. The junction had 4 bases not matched to a gene; V was cut back by 2 bases and J by 4 bases. Here the CDR3 reads CASSFGQGGETQYF. Here the CDR3 DNA reads TGCGCCAGCAGCTTTGGACAGGGTGGAGAGACCCAGTACTTC.

This clone was seen a few times. The chain couples TRBV29-1 to TRBJ2-2; TRBD1 matches 8 bases. Germline V lookup: CDR1 SQVTM, CDR2 ANQGSEA. The CDR3 runs 13 residues. Losses at the gene ends were 6 bases for V and 6 bases for J; bases not matched to a gene: 6. CDR3 region: CSVTGTGAGELFF. The CDR3 DNA sequence: TGCAGCGTGACCGGGACAGGTGCCGGGGAGCTGTTTTTT.

V and J are TRBV19 and TRBJ1-1, with D possibly TRBD1 on 5 matching bases. V lost 7 bases and J 1 base, leaving 13 bases between the germline ends. Germline V gene data show CDR1 as LNHDA and CDR2 as SQIVND (reference sequence). The CDR3 is 14 residues long. The CDR3 bases are TGTGCCAGTAAAAAGTGGCAGGGGAACACTGAAGCTTTCTTT. This sequence encodes CASKKWQGNTEAFF.

The chain links TRBV18 to TRBJ2-3, with TRBD2 identical over 12 bases. The V gene's germline CDR1 is KGHSH and CDR2 LQKENI. The CDR3 sequence is 17 residues long. Losses at the gene ends were 6 bases for V and 0 bases for J; bases not matched to a gene: 7. The CDR3 nucleotides read TGTGCCAGCTCCTCCGGACTAGCGGGACGTAGCACAGATACGCAGTATTTT. Its protein product is CASSSGLAGRSTDTQYF.

The chain is built from TRBV9 and TRBJ1-5; no clear D gene. This CDR3 region has 13 residues. V shed 4 bases and J shed 4 bases, with 9 bases lying between them. In germline, CDR1 is SGDLS, CDR2 YYNGEE. The CDR3 DNA sequence: TGTGCCAGCAGCCCCACCCTAAATCAGCCCCAGCATTTT. Encoded protein: CASSPTLNQPQHF.

The chain has TRBV2 and TRBJ2-3, with a tentative D call TRBD1 (6 bases). The CDR3 is 12 amino acids. Trimming cost V 6 bases and J 6 bases, with 10 bases left between them. The germline V gene has CDR1 SNHLY and CDR2 FYNNEI. CDR3 residues: CASSTDRDTQYF. The CDR3 DNA reads TGTGCCAGCAGCACCGACAGGGATACGCAGTATTTT.

J is TRBJ1-2 and V is TRBV9; TRBD1 matches at 8 bases. The CDR3 runs to 15 residues. Germline CDR1 and CDR2: SGDLS and YYNGEE. With 2 bases clipped from V and 7 bases from J, the junction kept 10 bases outside the gene matches. The CDR3 DNA reads as TGTGCCAGCAGCGTCGCCAGGACAGGGTATGTTGGCTACACCTTC. This translates into CASSVARTGYVGYTF.

V gene TRBV2 combines with J gene TRBJ2-7, with D maybe TRBD2 (5 bases). CDR3 length equals 13 residues. Germline CDR1 reads SNHLY; CDR2 reads FYNNEI. V was cut by 1 base and J by 4 bases, with 8 bases left in between. The CDR3 DNA is TGTGCCAGCAGTGAAGGGGGAGTATACGAGCAGTACTTC. Translation: CASSEGGVYEQYF. Full variable domain (rest looked up from reference TRBV2 and TRBJ2-7): EPEVTQTPSHQVTQMGQEVILRCVPISNHLYFYWYRQILGQKVEFLVSFYNNEISEKSEIFDDQFSVERPDGSNFTLKIRSTKLEDSAMYFCASSEGGVYEQYFGPGTRLTVT.

The V call is TRBV25-1, the J call TRBJ2-4; a possible D gene is TRBD2 (6 bases). The V end was cut by 6 bases, the J end by 7 bases, with 16 bases between. This CDR3 region has 14 residues. Per the germline V gene, CDR1 is MGHDK and CDR2 is SYGVNS. The CDR3 spells CASSSGLGLNIQYF. CDR3 DNA sequence: TGTGCCAGCAGCTCGGGACTTGGGCTTAACATTCAGTACTTC.

The V call is TRBV9, the J call TRBJ1-3; D is ambiguous. CDR1 SGDLS and CDR2 YYNGEE come from the germline V gene. CDR3 length: 13 amino acids. V was clipped by 0 bases and J by 7 bases, with 8 bases between them. The chain's CDR3 is CASSVAVGNTIYF. The CDR3 region has the DNA TGTGCCAGCAGCGTAGCGGTCGGGAACACCATATATTTT. The full variable domain, rest sourced from reference TRBV9 and TRBJ1-3, is DSGVTQTPKHLITATGQRVTLRCSPRSGDLSVYWYQQSLDQGLQFLIQYYNGEERAKGNILERFSAQQFPDLHSELNLSSLELGDSALYFCASSVAVGNTIYFGEGSWLTVV.

This sequence joins TRBV19 and TRBJ1-1, with TRBD1 as a possible D gene (5 bases). The germline V gene encodes CDR1 LNHDA and CDR2 SQIVND (reference sequence). V was pared by 5 bases and J by 6 bases, with 16 bases between. The CDR3 sequence is 14 residues long. The CDR3 spells CASSPWGVGAEAFF. In nucleotides, the CDR3 is TGTGCCAGTAGTCCATGGGGGGTGGGAGCTGAAGCTTTCTTT.

The gene calls are TRBV27 and TRBJ2-5, with TRBD1 identical over 8 bases. The CDR3 has 17 amino acids. The trim removed 6 bases at V and 5 bases at J, leaving 17 bases unmatched. CDR1 is MNHEY and CDR2 is SMNVEV in the germline V gene (reference sequence). The CDR3 DNA follows: TGTGCCAGCAGATTGACGACAGGGGCACCACAGAGGGAGACCCAGTACTTC. Residues: CASRLTTGAPQRETQYF.

The chain recombines TRBV7-9 with TRBJ1-4, with 8 positions matching TRBD1. V shed 4 bases and J 4 bases; nucleotides not matched to a gene: 5. CDR3 length: 15 residues. Per germline, CDR1 SEHNR and CDR2 FQNEAQ (reference sequence). The CDR3 loop reads CASSSTGAINEKLFF. The CDR3, as DNA: TGTGCCAGCAGCTCGACAGGGGCGATTAATGAAAAACTGTTTTTT.

J is TRBJ2-7 and V is TRBV7-8; tentative D call: TRBD1 (6 bases). The CDR3 has 15 residues. CDR1 and CDR2 from the germline V gene are SGHVS and FQNEAQ. The V gene lost 5 bases and the J gene lost 0 bases, with 14 bases spanning the gap. CDR3 in DNA: TGTGCCAGCAGCCAACCAGGGACATCCTCCTACGAGCAGTACTTC. Translated: CASSQPGTSSYEQYF.

V gene TRBV6-6 combines with J gene TRBJ1-1; TRBD1 agrees at 7 bases. V was clipped by 8 bases and J by 3 bases; unmatched bases: 6. The CDR3 sequence is 13 residues long. CDR1 and CDR2 from the germline V gene are MNHNY and SVGAGI (reference sequence). CDR3 sequence reads: CASAQGEYTEAFF. CDR3 bases: TGTGCCAGCGCCCAGGGGGAGTACACTGAAGCTTTCTTT.